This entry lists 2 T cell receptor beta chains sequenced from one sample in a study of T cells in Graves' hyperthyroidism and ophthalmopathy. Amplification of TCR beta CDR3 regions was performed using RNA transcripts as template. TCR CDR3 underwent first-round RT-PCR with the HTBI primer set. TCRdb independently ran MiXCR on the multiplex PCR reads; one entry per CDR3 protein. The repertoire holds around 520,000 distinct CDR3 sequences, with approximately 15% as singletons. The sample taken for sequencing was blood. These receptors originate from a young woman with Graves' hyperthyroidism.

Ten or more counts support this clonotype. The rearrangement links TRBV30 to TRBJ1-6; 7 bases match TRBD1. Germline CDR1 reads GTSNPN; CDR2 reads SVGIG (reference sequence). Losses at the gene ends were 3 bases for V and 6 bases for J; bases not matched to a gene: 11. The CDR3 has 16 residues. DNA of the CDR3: TGTGCCTGGAGGCCCATGGGACAGAGTGGTAATTCACCCCTCCACTTT. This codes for CAWRPMGQSGNSPLHF.

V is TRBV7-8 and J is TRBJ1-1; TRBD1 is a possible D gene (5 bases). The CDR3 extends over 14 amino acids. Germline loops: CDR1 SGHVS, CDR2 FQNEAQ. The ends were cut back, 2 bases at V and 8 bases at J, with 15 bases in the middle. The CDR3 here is CASSLNYGAKEAFF. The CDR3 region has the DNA TGTGCCAGCAGCTTAAACTATGGGGCAAAAGAAGCTTTCTTT.